The clone carrying this TCR beta chain was picked up many times. Other DNA sequences in the same sample also yield this CDR3. V was cut by 2 bases and J by 4 bases, with 12 bases left in between. CDR1 is SGHAT and CDR2 is FQNNGV in the germline V gene. The CDR3 has 15 amino acids. Some clones are missing from TCRdb's copy, which holds only in-frame ones; the method was immunoSEQ multiplex PCR. Counted here are 1 million to 1.3 million clones, approximately 78% occurring once; the ten biggest clones make up 0.55% to 0.7%. These data belong to a study of shared clonotypes between healthy human individuals.

This chain uses TRBV11-2 with TRBJ2-4; no clear D gene. The TCR comes from a man aged 18 to 29 in good health. Some clones in this sample may be carry-over from other donors' samples. Sequencing input: memory CD4+ T cells from PBMCs. Subset in this sample: CD45RA-negative fraction. The CDR3 sequence: CASSLWVGVKNIQYF. CDR3 bases: TGTGCCAGCAGCTTATGGGTCGGTGTAAAAAACATTCAGTACTTC.